A selection of T cell receptor beta chains follows, all from one sample in a study of OX40 agonist ivuxolimab in advanced cancers. Assay used: immunoSEQ multiplex PCR; TCRdb lists only in-frame clones, some missing. This sample has some 83,000 clones, with around nine tenths found just once. Sample: CD4+ or CD8+ T cells sorted from blood, taken in a trial of the OX40 agonist ivuxolimab. The receptors come from an adult with an advanced solid tumor such as melanoma, head and neck, liver or kidney cancer. Both conserved end residues are part of each CDR3. Each record gives: D gene, J gene, clone size, V gene, CDR3 DNA, CDR3 protein. The D gene is left open where the match is weak. The size of a clone is reported for some rows only, either as once, few or many, or as a class for expanded clones.

TRBD2,TRBJ2-1,few,TRBV7-3,TGTGCCAGCAGCATTAGCGGGAGTGCCGTTGTTGATGAGCAGTTCTTC,CASSISGSAVVDEQFF
TRBD2,TRBJ2-3,.,TRBV7-9,TGTGCCAGCAGCTTAGCTAGCGGGAGTGGAGATACGCAGTATTTT,CASSLASGSGDTQYF
.,TRBJ1-2,.,TRBV7-9,TGTGCCAGCAGCTTAGGGGACGGGGCCTATGGCTACACCTTC,CASSLGDGAYGYTF
.,TRBJ2-1,.,TRBV11-1,TGTGCCAGCAGCTTAGTGGTCGATGAGCAGTTCTTC,CASSLVVDEQFF
.,TRBJ1-3,few,TRBV28,TGTGCCAGCAGCCCCTACGGGCGGGACACCATATATTTT,CASSPYGRDTIYF
TRBD2,TRBJ2-7,.,TRBV7-9,TGTGCCAGCAGCCCCCGACTAGCGAGCGAGCAGTACTTC,CASSPRLASEQYF
.,TRBJ2-3,.,TRBV11-1,TGTGCCAGCAGCTTAGCGCGGCCTCGAGGTGATACGCAGTATTTT,CASSLARPRGDTQYF
.,TRBJ1-1,.,TRBV30,TGTGCCTGGGGACGTAGCGAAGCTTTCTTT,CAWGRSEAFF
.,TRBJ2-5,.,TRBV7-6,TGTGCCAGCAGCCAGGCTGGAGAGACCCAGTACTTC,CASSQAGETQYF
TRBD1,TRBJ1-5,.,TRBV19,TGTGCCAGTAGTAGCCGACAGGGGGCGAAACAGCCCCAGCATTTT,CASSSRQGAKQPQHF
.,TRBJ1-1,.,TRBV7-2,TGTGCCAGCAGCTTCGGGGCGAACACTGAAGCTTTCTTT,CASSFGANTEAFF
.,TRBJ2-6,.,TRBV27,TGTGCCAGCAGTCCGGGGGAGTATGCTGGGGCCAACGTCCTGACTTTC,CASSPGEYAGANVLTF
.,TRBJ2-2,once,TRBV7-3,TGTGCCAGCAGCTTCACGACCGGGATCGGCACCGGGGAGCTGTTTTTT,CASSFTTGIGTGELFF
TRBD2,TRBJ2-3,.,TRBV5-6,TGTGCCAGCACTAATAGCGGGAGAAAGGGGTCTAGCACAGATACGCAGTATTTT,CASTNSGRKGSSTDTQYF
.,TRBJ1-5,.,TRBV5-4,TGTGCCAGCAGCTTACTACCCGGGGGCAATCAGCCCCAGCATTTT,CASSLLPGGNQPQHF
.,TRBJ2-7,few,TRBV11-3,TGTGCCAGCAGCTCCACTGCTGGGGGGCAGCAGTACTTC,CASSSTAGGQQYF
TRBD2,TRBJ2-2,.,TRBV29-1,TGCAGCGTCCGTGGGGGGGAGGCTAACACCGGGGAGCTGTTTTTT,CSVRGGEANTGELFF
.,TRBJ1-2,.,TRBV7-9,TGTGCCAGCAGCTTAGAGCGAAATGGCTACACCTTC,CASSLERNGYTF
TRBD1,TRBJ1-2,.,TRBV7-9,TGTGCCAGCAGCTTAATCGGGACAGGGGGAAGGGGCTACACCTTC,CASSLIGTGGRGYTF
.,TRBJ2-2,.,TRBV4-2,TGTGCCAGCAGCCAAGATAACACCGGGGAGCTGTTTTTT,CASSQDNTGELFF
.,TRBJ1-1,.,TRBV5-5,TGTGCCAGCAGCTTGTTAAACCCGAACACTGAAGCTTTCTTT,CASSLLNPNTEAFF
.,TRBJ2-1,once,TRBV6-6,TGTGCCAGCAGTCCACCGGGGACCATAAAGTCGGGTGAGCAGTTCTTC,CASSPPGTIKSGEQFF
.,TRBJ2-5,.,TRBV5-6,TGTGCCAGCAGCTCTTCGGAGACCCAGTACTTC,CASSSSETQYF
.,TRBJ2-7,.,TRBV18,TGTGCCAGCTCACCAAGAGGGGCCGTGGGACTTAGCTCCTACGAGCAGTACTTC,CASSPRGAVGLSSYEQYF
TRBD2,TRBJ2-2,few,TRBV9,TGTGCCAGCAGAGGGACTAGCGGGGGTCCGAACACCGGGGAGCTGTTTTTT,CASRGTSGGPNTGELFF
TRBD1,TRBJ2-6,.,TRBV7-9,TGTGCCAGCAGCAGTCAACAGGGGACTGGGGCCAACGTCCTGACTTTC,CASSSQQGTGANVLTF
.,TRBJ2-1,.,TRBV5-1,TGCGCCAGCAGCTTAACAGGGTCCAATGAGCAGTTCTTC,CASSLTGSNEQFF
.,TRBJ1-1,.,TRBV6-5,TGTGCCAGCAGCCGGGGAACAAGGGGGAACACTGAAGCTTTCTTT,CASSRGTRGNTEAFF
.,TRBJ1-6,few,TRBV2,TGTGCCAGCAGTGGGCAGGACACACAAAATTCACCCCTCCACTTT,CASSGQDTQNSPLHF
.,TRBJ2-5,.,TRBV27,TGTGCCATGGAGGCAGCTGATTATCAAGAGACCCAGTACTTC,CAMEAADYQETQYF
.,TRBJ2-5,once,TRBV5-4,TGTGCCAGCAGCCACAGGGGGGGAGAGACCCAGTACTTC,CASSHRGGETQYF